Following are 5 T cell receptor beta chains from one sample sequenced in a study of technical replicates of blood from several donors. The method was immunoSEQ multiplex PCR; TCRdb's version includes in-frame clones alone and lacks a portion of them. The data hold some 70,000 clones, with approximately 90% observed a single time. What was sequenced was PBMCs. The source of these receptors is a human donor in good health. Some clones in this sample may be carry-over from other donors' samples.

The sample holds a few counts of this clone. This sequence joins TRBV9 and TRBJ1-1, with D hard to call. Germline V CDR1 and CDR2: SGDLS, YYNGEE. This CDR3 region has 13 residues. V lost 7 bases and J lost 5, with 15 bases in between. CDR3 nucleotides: TGTGCCAGCTCTAATGGCGGTGGGACTGAAGCTTTCTTT. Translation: CASSNGGGTEAFF.

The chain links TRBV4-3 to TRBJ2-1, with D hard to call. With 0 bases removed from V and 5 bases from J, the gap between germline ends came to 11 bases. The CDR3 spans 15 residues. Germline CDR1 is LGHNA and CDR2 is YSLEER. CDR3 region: CASSQEVSRNNEQFF. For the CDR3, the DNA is TGCGCCAGCAGCCAAGAAGTGTCCAGAAACAATGAGCAGTTCTTC.

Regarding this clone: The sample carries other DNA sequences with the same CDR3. This chain's CDR3 is CASSRESDRARFGSPLHF. The CDR3 DNA reads TGCGCCAGCAGCCGAGAATCGGACAGGGCAAGATTCGGTTCGCCCCTCCACTTT. The genes are TRBV4-1 and TRBJ1-6; TRBD1 agrees at 8 bases. Germline V lookup: CDR1 MGHRA, CDR2 YSYEKL. Trimming cost V 4 bases and J 13 bases; bases outside gene matches: 21. The length of the CDR3 is 18 residues.

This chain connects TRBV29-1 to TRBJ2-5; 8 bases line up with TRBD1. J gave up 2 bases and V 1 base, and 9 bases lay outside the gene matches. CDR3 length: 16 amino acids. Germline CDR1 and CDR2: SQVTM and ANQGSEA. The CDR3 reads CSVEGGEGDRQETQYF. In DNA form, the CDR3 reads TGCAGCGTTGAAGGGGGTGAAGGGGACAGGCAAGAGACCCAGTACTTC.

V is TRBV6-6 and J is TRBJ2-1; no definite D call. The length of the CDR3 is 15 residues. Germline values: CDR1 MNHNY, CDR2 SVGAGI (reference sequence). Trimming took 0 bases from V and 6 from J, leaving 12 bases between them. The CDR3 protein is CASSYSITARNEQFF. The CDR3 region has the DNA TGTGCCAGCAGTTACTCAATTACCGCGCGCAATGAGCAGTTCTTC.